This TCR beta chain was captured in a study of neoadjuvant nivolumab and ipilimumab in lung cancer. Broader study findings: Blood richness before therapy tracked richness in tumors resected after neoadjuvant therapy.

This CDR3 region has 15 residues. Trimming at V came to 4 bases and at J to 6 bases, leaving 6 bases not matched to a gene. CDR1 SGHDT and CDR2 YYEEEE come from the germline V gene. This clone has a single count. Antigen unknown. Repertoires were generated with immunoSEQ multiplex PCR, while TCRdb's copy carries only in-frame clones and drops some. In the table there are 13,000 or so clones, under 97% of which are singletons. This TCR was sampled from an adult with non-small cell lung cancer. The chain links TRBV5-6 to TRBJ1-5; 11 bases match TRBD1. This specimen consisted of peripheral blood, obtained after neoadjuvant nivolumab, alone or with ipilimumab, at or shortly before surgery. Here the CDR3 DNA reads TGTGCCAGCAGCGTAGGACAGGGGGCTACTCAGCCCCAGCATTTT. Translating gives CASSVGQGATQPQHF.